The entry below gives a single T cell receptor beta chain sequence along with its context. Germline CDR1 reads SEHNR; CDR2 reads FQNEAQ (reference sequence). CDR3 length: 15 amino acids. The ends lost 4 bases at V and 1 base at J; junction bases unmatched: 6. In the original processing: Reference gene primer amplification gave nucleated cell count estimates. Repertoires were generated with immunoSEQ multiplex PCR, while TCRdb's copy carries only in-frame clones and drops some. V, J and clone size are those of that table, while D and trimming were read from the DNA. This sample carries roughly 260,000 clones, around 90% of them seen once, and the ten largest clones take under 6.5%. These data belong to a study of blood T cell repertoires in COVID-19. As for the study in general: T cells, B-cell-depleted T cells, or PBMCs provided the cDNA or gDNA that served as material.

Participant reports of clinical history set cohort assignment. V gene TRBV7-9 combines with J gene TRBJ1-1, with TRBD1 matching over 7 bases. The sequence derives from a woman aged 25 to 45 with acute COVID-19. Sequencing input: PBMCs or T cells enriched from blood (not recorded which). The CDR3 DNA follows: TGTGCCAGCAGCTCAAACAGGGGTTCGAACACTGAAGCTTTCTTT. This codes for CASSSNRGSNTEAFF. The variable domain in full, completed from reference TRBV7-9 and TRBJ1-1, reads DTGVSQNPRHKITKRGQNVTFRCDPISEHNRLYWYRQTLGQGPEFLTYFQNEAQLEKSRLLSDRFSAERPKGSFSTLEIQRTEQGDSAMYLCASSSNRGSNTEAFFGQGTRLTVV.